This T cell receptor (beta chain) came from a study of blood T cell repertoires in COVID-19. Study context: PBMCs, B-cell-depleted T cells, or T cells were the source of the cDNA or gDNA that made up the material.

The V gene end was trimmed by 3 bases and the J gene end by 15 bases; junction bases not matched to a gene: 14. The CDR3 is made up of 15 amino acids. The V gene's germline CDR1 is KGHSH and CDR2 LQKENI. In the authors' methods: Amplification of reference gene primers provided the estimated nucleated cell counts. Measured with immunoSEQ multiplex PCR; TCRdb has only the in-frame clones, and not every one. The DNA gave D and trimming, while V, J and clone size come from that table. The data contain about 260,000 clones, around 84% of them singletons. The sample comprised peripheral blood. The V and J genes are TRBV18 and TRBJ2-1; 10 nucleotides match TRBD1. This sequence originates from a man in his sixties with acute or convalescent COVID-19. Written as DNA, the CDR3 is TGTGCCAGCTCACCCGGACAGGGGGAGGTTTATGGGCCGTTCTTC. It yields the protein CASSPGQGEVYGPFF.